The rows below give T cell receptor beta chains drawn from one sample of a study of cytomegalovirus exposure and HLA in healthy donors. Sequenced by immunoSEQ multiplex PCR; TCRdb stores in-frame clones only, minus some. The sample records some 170,000 clones, about 80% being singletons. Sequencing input: PBMCs. Source of these receptors: a man between 40 and 49 years old in good health and CMV-seropositive. Both conserved end residues are part of each CDR3. D genes are given only for firm matches. A clone size is listed for some rows: how often the clone was seen (once, few, many), or a class if it is expanded.

TRBJ2-5	TRBV7-2	-	-	TGTGCCAGCAGCGAACTGGAGGGGACCCAGTACTTC	CASSELEGTQYF
TRBJ2-5	TRBV2	-	few	TGTGCCAGCAGTGTTAACACAGAGACCCAGTACTTC	CASSVNTETQYF
TRBJ1-4	TRBV25-1	TRBD1	-	TGTGCCAGCAGTCCTCCCCCCGGGACAGGGGCTGAAAAACTGTTTTTT	CASSPPPGTGAEKLFF
TRBJ2-2	TRBV7-3	-	-	TGTGCCAGCAGCCAAACTAGAGCCGGGGAGCTGTTTTTT	CASSQTRAGELFF
TRBJ2-2	TRBV7-7	-	once	TGTGCTAGCAGCTTATCTTCTAGCGCGAGGCGGAACACCGGGGAGCTGTTTTTT	CASSLSSSARRNTGELFF
TRBJ1-1	TRBV27	-	-	TGTGCCAGCACCCTTACAGGGAAGGGGAATGAAGCTTTCTTT	CASTLTGKGNEAFF
TRBJ1-1	TRBV19	-	-	TGTGCCAGTGGGGCAGGGTGGTCGTCTTTCTTT	CASGAGWSSFF
TRBJ1-5	TRBV18	TRBD1	-	TGTGCCAGCTCACCAACCTCCGGGACAGGTCAGCCCCAGCATTTT	CASSPTSGTGQPQHF
TRBJ2-5	TRBV5-1	TRBD2	-	TGCGCCAGCAGCTTCTCTAGCGGAGCACCGACCGGCCAGTACTTC	CASSFSSGAPTGQYF
TRBJ1-1	TRBV28	TRBD1	-	TGTGCCAGCAGTTTAACAGGGGTAGGTGAAGCTTTCTTT	CASSLTGVGEAFF
TRBJ1-5	TRBV19	TRBD1	-	TGTGCCAGTAGTAGCGGGACAGTGAGGCATCAGCCCCAGCATTTT	CASSSGTVRHQPQHF
TRBJ2-1	TRBV19	-	-	TGTGCCAGTAGTATGGGCGCCTGGCAGTTCTTC	CASSMGAWQFF
TRBJ2-7	TRBV9	TRBD2	-	TGTGCCAGCAGCGGACTAGCGGGAGAGGCGCAGTACTTC	CASSGLAGEAQYF
TRBJ1-1	TRBV27	TRBD1	-	TGTGCCAGCAGTTATAACAGGGGGAACGCTGAAGCTTTCTTT	CASSYNRGNAEAFF
TRBJ2-1	TRBV7-9	-	-	TGTGCCAGCAGCTTAGCGCAGGGACTGGGCATAGGGGAGTTCTTC	CASSLAQGLGIGEFF